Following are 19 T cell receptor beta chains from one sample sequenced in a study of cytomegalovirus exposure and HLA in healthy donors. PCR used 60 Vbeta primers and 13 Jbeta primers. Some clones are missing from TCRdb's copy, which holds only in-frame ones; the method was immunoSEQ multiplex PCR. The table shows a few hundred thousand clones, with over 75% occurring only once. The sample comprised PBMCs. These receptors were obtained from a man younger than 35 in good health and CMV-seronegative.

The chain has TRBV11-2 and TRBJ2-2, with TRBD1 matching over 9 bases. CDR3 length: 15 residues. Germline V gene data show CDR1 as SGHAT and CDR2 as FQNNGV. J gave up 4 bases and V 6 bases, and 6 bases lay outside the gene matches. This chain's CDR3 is CASRRPGQGTGELFF. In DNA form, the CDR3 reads TGTGCCAGCAGACGACCGGGACAGGGCACCGGGGAGCTGTTTTTT.

The CDR3 region is CASSEGNEGWNTEAFF. CDR3 sequence (DNA): TGTGCCAGCAGTGAAGGAAATGAGGGATGGAACACTGAAGCTTTCTTT. The chain couples TRBV2 to TRBJ1-1; D remains unclear. Germline V gene data show CDR1 as SNHLY and CDR2 as FYNNEI. This CDR3 contains 16 residues. Trimming cost V 1 base and J 1 base, with 13 bases left between them.

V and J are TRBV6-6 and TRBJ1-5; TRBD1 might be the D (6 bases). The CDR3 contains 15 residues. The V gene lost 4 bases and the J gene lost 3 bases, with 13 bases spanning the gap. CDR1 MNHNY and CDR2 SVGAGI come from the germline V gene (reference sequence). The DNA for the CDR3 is TGTGCCAGCAGTTCTTCAGGGGTATACAATCAGCCCCAGCATTTT. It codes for CASSSSGVYNQPQHF.

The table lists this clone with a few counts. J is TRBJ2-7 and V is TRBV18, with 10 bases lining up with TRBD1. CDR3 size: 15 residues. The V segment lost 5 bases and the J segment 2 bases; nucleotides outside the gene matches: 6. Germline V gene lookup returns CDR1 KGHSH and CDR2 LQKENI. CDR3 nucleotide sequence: TGTGCCAGCTCATCCCCCGGGACAGGGGCCTACGAGCAGTACTTC. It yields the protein CASSSPGTGAYEQYF.

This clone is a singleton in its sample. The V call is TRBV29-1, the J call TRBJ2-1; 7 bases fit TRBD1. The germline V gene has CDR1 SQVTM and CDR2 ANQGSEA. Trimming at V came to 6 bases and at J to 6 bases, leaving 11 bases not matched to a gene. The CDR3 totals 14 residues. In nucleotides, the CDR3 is TGCAGCGTCGGTCGGGACAGCTGGGCCAATGAGCAGTTCTTC. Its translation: CSVGRDSWANEQFF.

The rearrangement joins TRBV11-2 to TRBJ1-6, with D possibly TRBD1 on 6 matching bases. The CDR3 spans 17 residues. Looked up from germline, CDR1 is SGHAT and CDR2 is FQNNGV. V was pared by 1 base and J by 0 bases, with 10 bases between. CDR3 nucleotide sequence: TGTGCCAGCAGCTTAGGCACGGACAGCTCCTATAATTCACCCCTCCACTTT. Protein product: CASSLGTDSSYNSPLHF.

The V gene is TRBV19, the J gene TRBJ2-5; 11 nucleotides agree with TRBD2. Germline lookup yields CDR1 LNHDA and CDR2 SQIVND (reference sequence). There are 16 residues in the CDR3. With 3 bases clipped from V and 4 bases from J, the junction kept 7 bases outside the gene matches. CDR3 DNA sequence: TGTGCCAGTAGTATTCAACTAGCGGGAGCCCCAGAGACCCAGTACTTC. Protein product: CASSIQLAGAPETQYF.

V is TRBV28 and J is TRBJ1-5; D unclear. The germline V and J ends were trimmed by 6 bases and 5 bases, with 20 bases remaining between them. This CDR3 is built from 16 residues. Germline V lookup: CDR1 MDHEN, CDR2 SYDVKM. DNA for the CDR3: TGTGCCAGCAGAACCCTGGCCGGGTTAGGCGATCAGCCCCAGCATTTT. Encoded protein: CASRTLAGLGDQPQHF. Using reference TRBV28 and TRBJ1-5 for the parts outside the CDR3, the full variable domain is DVKVTQSSRYLVKRTGEKVFLECVQDMDHENMFWYRQDPGLGLRLIYFSYDVKMKEKGDIPEGYSVSREKKERFSLILESASTNQTSMYLCASRTLAGLGDQPQHFGDGTRLSIL.

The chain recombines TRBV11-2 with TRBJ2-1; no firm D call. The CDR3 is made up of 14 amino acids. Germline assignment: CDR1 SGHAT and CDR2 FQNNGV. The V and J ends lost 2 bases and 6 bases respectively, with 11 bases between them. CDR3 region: CASSLFVSGNEQFF. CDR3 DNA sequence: TGTGCCAGCAGCTTATTTGTTTCGGGCAATGAGCAGTTCTTC.

The CDR3 nucleotides are TGTGCCAGCAGCTTGGGGGGATTGGCGGGTGACTACAATGAGCAGTTCTTC. It codes for CASSLGGLAGDYNEQFF. V gene TRBV5-4 combines with J gene TRBJ2-1, with D tentatively TRBD2 (5 bases). The V gene's germline CDR1 is SGHNT and CDR2 YYREEE (reference sequence). The CDR3 consists of 17 residues. Trimming took 0 bases from V and 3 from J, leaving 16 bases between them.

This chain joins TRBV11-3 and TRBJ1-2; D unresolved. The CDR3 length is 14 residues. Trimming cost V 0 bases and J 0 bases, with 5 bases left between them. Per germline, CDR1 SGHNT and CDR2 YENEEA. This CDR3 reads CASSLDRSNYGYTF. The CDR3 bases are TGTGCCAGCAGCTTAGACAGATCTAACTATGGCTACACCTTC.

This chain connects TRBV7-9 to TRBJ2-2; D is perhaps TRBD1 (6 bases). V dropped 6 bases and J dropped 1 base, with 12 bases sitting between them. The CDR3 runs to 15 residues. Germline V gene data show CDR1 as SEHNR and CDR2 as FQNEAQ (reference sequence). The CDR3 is CASSPPGQNTGELFF. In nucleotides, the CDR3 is TGTGCCAGCAGTCCGCCGGGACAGAACACCGGGGAGCTGTTTTTT.

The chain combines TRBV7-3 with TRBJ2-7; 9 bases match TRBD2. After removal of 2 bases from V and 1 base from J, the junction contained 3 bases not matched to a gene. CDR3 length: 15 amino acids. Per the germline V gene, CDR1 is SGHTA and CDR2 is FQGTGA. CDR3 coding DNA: TGTGCCAGCAGCTTACTCGCGGGAGGGTCCTACGAGCAGTACTTC. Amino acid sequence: CASSLLAGGSYEQYF.

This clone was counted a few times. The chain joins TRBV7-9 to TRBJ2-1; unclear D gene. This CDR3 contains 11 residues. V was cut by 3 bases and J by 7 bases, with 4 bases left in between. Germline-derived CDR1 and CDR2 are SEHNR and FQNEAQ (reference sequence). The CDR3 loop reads CASSFGNEQFF. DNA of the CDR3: TGTGCCAGCAGCTTCGGGAATGAGCAGTTCTTC.

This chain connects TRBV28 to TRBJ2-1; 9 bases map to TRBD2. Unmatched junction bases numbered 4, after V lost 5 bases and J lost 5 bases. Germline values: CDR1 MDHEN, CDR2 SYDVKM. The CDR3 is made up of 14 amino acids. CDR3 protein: CASSGLARNNEQFF. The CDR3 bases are TGTGCCAGCAGTGGACTAGCGAGAAACAATGAGCAGTTCTTC.

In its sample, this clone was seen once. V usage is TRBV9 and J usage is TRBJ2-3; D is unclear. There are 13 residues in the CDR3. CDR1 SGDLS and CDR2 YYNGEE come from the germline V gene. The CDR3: CATGGPSTDTQYF. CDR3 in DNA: TGTGCAACCGGTGGGCCCAGCACAGATACGCAGTATTTT. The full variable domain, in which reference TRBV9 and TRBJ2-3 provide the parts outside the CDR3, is DSGVTQTPKHLITATGQRVTLRCSPRSGDLSVYWYQQSLDQGLQFLIQYYNGEERAKGNILERFSAQQFPDLHSELNLSSLELGDSALYFCATGGPSTDTQYFGPGTRLTVL.

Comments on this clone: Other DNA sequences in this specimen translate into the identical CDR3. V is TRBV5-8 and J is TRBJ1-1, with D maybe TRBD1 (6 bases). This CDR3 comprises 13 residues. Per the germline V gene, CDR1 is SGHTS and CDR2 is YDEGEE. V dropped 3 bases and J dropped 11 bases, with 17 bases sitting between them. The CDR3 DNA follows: TGTGCCAGCAGCTCCGGGACACCCATGGCGGCTTTCTTT. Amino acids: CASSSGTPMAAFF.

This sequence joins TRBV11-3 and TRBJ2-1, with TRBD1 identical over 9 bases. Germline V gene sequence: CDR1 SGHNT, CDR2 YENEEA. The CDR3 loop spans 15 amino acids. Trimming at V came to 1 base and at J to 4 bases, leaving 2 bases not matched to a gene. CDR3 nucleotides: TGTGCCAGCAGCTTAGCGACAGGGGGGTACAATGAGCAGTTCTTC. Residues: CASSLATGGYNEQFF.

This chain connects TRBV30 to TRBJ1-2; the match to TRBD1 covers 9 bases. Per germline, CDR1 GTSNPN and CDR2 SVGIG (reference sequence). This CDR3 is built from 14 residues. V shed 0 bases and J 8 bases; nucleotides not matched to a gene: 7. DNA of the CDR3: TGTGCCTGGAGTGTAGCGACAGGGGGAGGAGGCTACACCTTC. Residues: CAWSVATGGGGYTF.